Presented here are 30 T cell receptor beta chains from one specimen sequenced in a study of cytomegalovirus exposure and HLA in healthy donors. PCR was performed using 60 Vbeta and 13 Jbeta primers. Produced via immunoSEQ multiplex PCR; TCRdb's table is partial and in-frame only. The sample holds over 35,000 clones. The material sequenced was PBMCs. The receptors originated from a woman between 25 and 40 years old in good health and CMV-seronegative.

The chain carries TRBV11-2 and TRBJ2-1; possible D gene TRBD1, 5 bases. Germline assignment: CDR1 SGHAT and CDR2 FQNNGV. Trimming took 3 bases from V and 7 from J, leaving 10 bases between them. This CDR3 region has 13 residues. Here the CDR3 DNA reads TGTGCCAGCAGCTTTAGGGGTAGGAATGAGCAGTTCTTC. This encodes CASSFRGRNEQFF. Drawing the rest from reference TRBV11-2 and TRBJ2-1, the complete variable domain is EAGVAQSPRYKIIEKRQSVAFWCNPISGHATLYWYQQILGQGPKLLIQFQNNGVVDDSQLPKDRFSAERLKGVDSTLKIQPAKLEDSAVYLCASSFRGRNEQFFGPGTRLTVL.

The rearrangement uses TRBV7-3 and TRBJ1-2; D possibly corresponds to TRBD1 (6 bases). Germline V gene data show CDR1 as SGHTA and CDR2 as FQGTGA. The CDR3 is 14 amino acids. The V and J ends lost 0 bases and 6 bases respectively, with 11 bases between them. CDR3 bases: TGTGCCAGCAGCTTAACGCCCAAGGGGGATGGCTACACCTTC. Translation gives CASSLTPKGDGYTF. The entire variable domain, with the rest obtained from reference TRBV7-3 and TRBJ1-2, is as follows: GAGVSQTPSNKVTEKGKYVELRCDPISGHTALYWYRQSLGQGPEFLIYFQGTGAADDSGLPNDRFFAVRPEGSVSTLKIQRTERGDSAVYLCASSLTPKGDGYTFGSGTRLTVV.

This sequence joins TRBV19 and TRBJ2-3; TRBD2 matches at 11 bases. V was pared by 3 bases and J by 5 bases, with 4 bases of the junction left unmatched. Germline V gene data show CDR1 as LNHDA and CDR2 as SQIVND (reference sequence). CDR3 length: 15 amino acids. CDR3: CASSISGRAGDTQYF. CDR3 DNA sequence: TGTGCCAGTAGTATTAGCGGGAGGGCCGGAGATACGCAGTATTTT.

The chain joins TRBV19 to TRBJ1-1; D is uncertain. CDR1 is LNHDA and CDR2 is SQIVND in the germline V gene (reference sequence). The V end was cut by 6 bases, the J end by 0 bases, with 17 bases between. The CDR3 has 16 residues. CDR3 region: CASSPGRTRMNTEAFF. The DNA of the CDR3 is TGTGCCAGTAGCCCCGGACGGACTCGCATGAACACTGAAGCTTTCTTT. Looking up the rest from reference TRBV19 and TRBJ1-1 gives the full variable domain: DGGITQSPKYLFRKEGQNVTLSCEQNLNHDAMYWYRQDPGQGLRLIYYSQIVNDFQKGDIAEGYSVSREKKESFPLTVTSAQKNPTAFYLCASSPGRTRMNTEAFFGQGTRLTVV.

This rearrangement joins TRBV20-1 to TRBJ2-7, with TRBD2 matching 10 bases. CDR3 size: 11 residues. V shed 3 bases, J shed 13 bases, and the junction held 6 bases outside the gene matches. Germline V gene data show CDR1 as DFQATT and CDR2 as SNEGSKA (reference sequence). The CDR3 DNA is TGCAGTGCTAGTAAGCGGGAGGGCAAATACTTC. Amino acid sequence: CSASKREGKYF.

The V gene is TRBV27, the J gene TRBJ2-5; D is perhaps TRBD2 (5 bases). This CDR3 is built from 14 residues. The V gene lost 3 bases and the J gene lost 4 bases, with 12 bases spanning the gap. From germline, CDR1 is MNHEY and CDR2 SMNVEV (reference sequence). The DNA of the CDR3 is TGTGCCAGCAGTTTTGCGGGTATGAGAGAGACCCAGTACTTC. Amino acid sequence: CASSFAGMRETQYF.

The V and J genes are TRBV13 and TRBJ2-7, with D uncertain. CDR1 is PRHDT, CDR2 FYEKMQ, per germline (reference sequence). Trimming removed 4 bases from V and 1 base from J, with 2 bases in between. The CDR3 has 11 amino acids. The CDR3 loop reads CASSSSYEQYF. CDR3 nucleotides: TGTGCCAGCAGCTCGTCCTACGAGCAGTACTTC.

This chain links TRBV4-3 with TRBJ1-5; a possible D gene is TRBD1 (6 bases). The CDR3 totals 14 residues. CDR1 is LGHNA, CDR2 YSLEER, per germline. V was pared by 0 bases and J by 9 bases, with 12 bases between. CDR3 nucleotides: TGCGCCAGCAGCCAAGATTGGGGGACAAGGCCCCAGCATTTT. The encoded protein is CASSQDWGTRPQHF.

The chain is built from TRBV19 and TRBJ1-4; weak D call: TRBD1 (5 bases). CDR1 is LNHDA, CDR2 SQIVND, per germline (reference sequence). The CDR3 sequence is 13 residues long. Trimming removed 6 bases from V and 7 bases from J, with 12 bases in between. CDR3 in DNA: TGTGCCAGTAGAGTACAGGAGGGTGAAAAACTGTTTTTT. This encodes CASRVQEGEKLFF.

The CDR3 DNA is TGTGCCCGTAGGACTAGCGGGAGCTACGAGCAGTACTTC. This translates into CARRTSGSYEQYF. The V gene is TRBV30, the J gene TRBJ2-7; 13 bases map to TRBD2. This CDR3 is built from 13 residues. V trimming: 8 bases; J trimming: 3 bases; junction bases outside the gene matches: 4. Germline V gene sequence: CDR1 GTSNPN, CDR2 SVGIG (reference sequence).

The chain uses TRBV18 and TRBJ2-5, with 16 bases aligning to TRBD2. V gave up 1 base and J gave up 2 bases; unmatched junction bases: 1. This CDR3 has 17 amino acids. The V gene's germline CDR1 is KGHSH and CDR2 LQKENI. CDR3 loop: CASSPQGLAGGQETQYF. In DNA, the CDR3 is TGTGCCAGCTCACCACAGGGACTAGCGGGAGGGCAAGAGACCCAGTACTTC.

The CDR3, as DNA: TGCGCCAGCAGCCCCATTGACACCGGGGAGCTGTTTTTT. Its translation: CASSPIDTGELFF. The chain employs TRBV5-1 and TRBJ2-2; no clear D. In germline, CDR1 is SGHRS, CDR2 YFSETQ. V lost 4 bases to trimming and J lost 3 bases, with 7 bases between them. CDR3 size: 13 residues. Complete variable domain (other parts from reference TRBV5-1 and TRBJ2-2): KAGVTQTPRYLIKTRGQQVTLSCSPISGHRSVSWYQQTPGQGLQFLFEYFSETQRNKGNFPGRFSGRQFSNSRSEMNVSTLELGDSALYLCASSPIDTGELFFGEGSRLTVL.

The CDR3 loop is CASSQGAGYQPQHF. In DNA form, the CDR3 reads TGCGCCAGCAGCCAGGGGGCGGGTTATCAGCCCCAGCATTTT. The chain is built from TRBV4-1 and TRBJ1-5; TRBD1 might be the D (6 bases). Germline V gene lookup returns CDR1 MGHRA and CDR2 YSYEKL. CDR3 size: 14 residues. V was pared by 3 bases and J by 5 bases, with 11 bases between.

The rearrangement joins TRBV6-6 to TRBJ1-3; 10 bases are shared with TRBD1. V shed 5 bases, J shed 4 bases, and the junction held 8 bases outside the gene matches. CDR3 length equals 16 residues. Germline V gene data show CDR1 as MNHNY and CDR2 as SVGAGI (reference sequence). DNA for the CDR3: TGTGCCAGCAGTCTAACCAAGACAGGGGGCGGAAACACCATATATTTT. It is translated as CASSLTKTGGGNTIYF.

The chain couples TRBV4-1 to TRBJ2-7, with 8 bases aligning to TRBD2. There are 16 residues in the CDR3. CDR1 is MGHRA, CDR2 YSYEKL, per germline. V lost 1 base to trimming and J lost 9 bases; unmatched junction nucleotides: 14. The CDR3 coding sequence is TGCGCCAGCAGCCAAGTCGGAACTAGCGGACCGGGTGGGCAGTACTTC. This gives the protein CASSQVGTSGPGGQYF.

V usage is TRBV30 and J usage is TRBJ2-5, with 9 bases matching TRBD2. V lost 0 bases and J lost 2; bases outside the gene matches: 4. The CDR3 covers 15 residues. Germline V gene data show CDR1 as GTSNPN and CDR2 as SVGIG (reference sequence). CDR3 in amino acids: CAWSVRLAAQETQYF. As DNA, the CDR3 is TGTGCCTGGAGTGTACGACTAGCGGCTCAAGAGACCCAGTACTTC.

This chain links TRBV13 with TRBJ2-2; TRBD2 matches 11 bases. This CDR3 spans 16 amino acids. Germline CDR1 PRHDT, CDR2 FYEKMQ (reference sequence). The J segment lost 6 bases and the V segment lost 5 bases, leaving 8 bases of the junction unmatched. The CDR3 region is CASSPKGLAEAGELFF. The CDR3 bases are TGTGCCAGCAGCCCCAAGGGACTAGCGGAGGCCGGGGAGCTGTTTTTT.

As DNA, the CDR3 is TGTGCCAGCAGCTCCGGTCTAAACACCGGGGAGCTGTTTTTT. Encoded protein: CASSSGLNTGELFF. J is TRBJ2-2 and V is TRBV7-7; D is ambiguous. V was shortened by 4 bases and J by 2 bases, with 8 bases between the two germline ends. This CDR3 region has 14 residues. The germline V gene encodes CDR1 SSHAT and CDR2 FNYEAQ (reference sequence).

CDR3 in amino acids: CASSQEGTTINAGANVLTF. CDR3 nucleotide sequence: TGCGCCAGCAGCCAAGAGGGGACAACGATAAATGCTGGGGCCAACGTCCTGACTTTC. V gene TRBV4-3 combines with J gene TRBJ2-6; perhaps TRBD1 as D (6 bases). Trimming stripped 0 bases from V and 2 bases from J, with 17 bases between. The CDR3 totals 19 residues. The germline V gene has CDR1 LGHNA and CDR2 YSLEER.

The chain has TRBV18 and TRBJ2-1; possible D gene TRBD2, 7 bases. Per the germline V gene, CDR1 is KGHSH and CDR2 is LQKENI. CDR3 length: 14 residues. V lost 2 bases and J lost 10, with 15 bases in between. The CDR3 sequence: CASSPEAGAGEQFF. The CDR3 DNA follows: TGTGCCAGCTCACCAGAGGCGGGGGCGGGGGAGCAGTTCTTC.

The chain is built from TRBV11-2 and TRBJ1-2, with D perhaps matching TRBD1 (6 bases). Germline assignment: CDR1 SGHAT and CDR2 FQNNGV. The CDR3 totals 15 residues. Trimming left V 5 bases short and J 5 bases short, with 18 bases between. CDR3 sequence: CASSPGEKEAYGYTF. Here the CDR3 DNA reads TGTGCCAGCAGCCCAGGGGAAAAAGAAGCATATGGCTACACCTTC.

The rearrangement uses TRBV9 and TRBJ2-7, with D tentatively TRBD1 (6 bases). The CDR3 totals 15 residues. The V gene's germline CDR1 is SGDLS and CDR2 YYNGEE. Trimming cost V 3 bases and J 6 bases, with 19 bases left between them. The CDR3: CASSADSFLSGEQYF. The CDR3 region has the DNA TGTGCCAGCAGCGCGGACAGTTTTTTATCGGGCGAGCAGTACTTC.

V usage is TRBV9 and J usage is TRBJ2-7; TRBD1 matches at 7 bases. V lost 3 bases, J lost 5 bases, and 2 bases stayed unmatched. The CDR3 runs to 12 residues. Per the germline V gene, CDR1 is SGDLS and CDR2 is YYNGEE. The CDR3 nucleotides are TGTGCCAGCAGCGCACAGGGGAACGAGCAGTACTTC. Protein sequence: CASSAQGNEQYF.

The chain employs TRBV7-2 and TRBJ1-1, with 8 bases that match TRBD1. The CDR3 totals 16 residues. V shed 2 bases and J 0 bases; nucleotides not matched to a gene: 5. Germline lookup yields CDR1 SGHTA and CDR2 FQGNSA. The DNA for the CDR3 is TGTGCCAGCAGCTTATATGCGGACAGGGTGAACACTGAAGCTTTCTTT. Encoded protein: CASSLYADRVNTEAFF.

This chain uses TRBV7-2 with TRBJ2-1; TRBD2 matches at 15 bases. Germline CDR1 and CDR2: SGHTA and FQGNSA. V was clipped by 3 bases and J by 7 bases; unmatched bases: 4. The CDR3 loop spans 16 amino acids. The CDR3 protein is CASSFWGTSGGNEQFF. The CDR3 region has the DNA TGTGCCAGCAGCTTTTGGGGGACTAGCGGGGGGAATGAGCAGTTCTTC.

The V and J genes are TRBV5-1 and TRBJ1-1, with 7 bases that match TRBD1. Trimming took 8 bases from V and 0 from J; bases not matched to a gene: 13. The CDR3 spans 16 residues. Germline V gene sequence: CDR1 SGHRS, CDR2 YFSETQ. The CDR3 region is CASRAGTALMNTEAFF. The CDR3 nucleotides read TGCGCCAGTAGAGCAGGGACAGCCTTAATGAACACTGAAGCTTTCTTT. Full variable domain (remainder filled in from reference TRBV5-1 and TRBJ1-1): KAGVTQTPRYLIKTRGQQVTLSCSPISGHRSVSWYQQTPGQGLQFLFEYFSETQRNKGNFPGRFSGRQFSNSRSEMNVSTLELGDSALYLCASRAGTALMNTEAFFGQGTRLTVV.

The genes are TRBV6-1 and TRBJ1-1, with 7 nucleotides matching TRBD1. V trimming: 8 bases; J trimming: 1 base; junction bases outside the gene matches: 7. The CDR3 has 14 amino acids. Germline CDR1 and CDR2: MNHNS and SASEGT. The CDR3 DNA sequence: TGTGCCAGCTGTTCCCGGGACAGGAACACTGAAGCTTTCTTT. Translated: CASCSRDRNTEAFF.

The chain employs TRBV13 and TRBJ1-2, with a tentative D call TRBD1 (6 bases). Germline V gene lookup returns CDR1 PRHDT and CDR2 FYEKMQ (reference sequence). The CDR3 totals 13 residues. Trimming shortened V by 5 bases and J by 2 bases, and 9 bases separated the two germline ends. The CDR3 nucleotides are TGTGCCAGCAGCAAAACAGGGAACTATGGCTACACCTTC. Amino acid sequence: CASSKTGNYGYTF.

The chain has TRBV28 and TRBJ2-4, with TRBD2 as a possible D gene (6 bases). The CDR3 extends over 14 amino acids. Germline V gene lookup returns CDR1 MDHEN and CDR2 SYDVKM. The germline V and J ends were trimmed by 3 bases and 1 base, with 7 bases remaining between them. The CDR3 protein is CASSFGGAKNIQYF. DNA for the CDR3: TGTGCCAGCAGTTTCGGAGGGGCCAAAAACATTCAGTACTTC. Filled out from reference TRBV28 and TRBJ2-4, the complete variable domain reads DVKVTQSSRYLVKRTGEKVFLECVQDMDHENMFWYRQDPGLGLRLIYFSYDVKMKEKGDIPEGYSVSREKKERFSLILESASTNQTSMYLCASSFGGAKNIQYFGAGTRLSVL.

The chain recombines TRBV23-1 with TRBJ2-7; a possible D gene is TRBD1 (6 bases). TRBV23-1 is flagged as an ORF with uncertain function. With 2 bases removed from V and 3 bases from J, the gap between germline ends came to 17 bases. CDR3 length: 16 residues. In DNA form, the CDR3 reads TGCGCCAGCAGTCAACGATGGACAGCGCCCCTCTACGAGCAGTACTTC. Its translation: CASSQRWTAPLYEQYF.